The 29 T cell receptor beta chains reported below all come from one sample, sequenced in a study of shared clonotypes between healthy human individuals. TCRdb's copy holds only in-frame clones and misses some; the assay was immunoSEQ multiplex PCR. The sample shows nearly 750,000 clones, around 77% of them seen only once. The sample comprised memory CD4+ T cells sorted from blood. Subset noted: CD45RA-negative fraction. The receptors here all came from a woman aged 25 to 45 in good health.

This chain joins TRBV25-1 and TRBJ1-5; D perhaps matches TRBD1 (5 bases). CDR3 size: 16 residues. Germline-derived CDR1 and CDR2 are MGHDK and SYGVNS. V gave up 2 bases and J gave up 0 bases, with 11 bases separating them. The CDR3 here is CASSEQGESSNQPQHF. Here the CDR3 DNA reads TGTGCCAGCAGTGAACAAGGGGAGAGTAGCAATCAGCCCCAGCATTTT.

Regarding this clone: A far larger clone is only one base removed, so a read error is likely. The chain employs TRBV7-9 and TRBJ1-5, with D uncertain. Trimming stripped 1 base from V and 6 bases from J, with 4 bases between. The CDR3 has 12 amino acids. Germline V CDR1 and CDR2: SEHNR, FQNEAQ (reference sequence). The CDR3 DNA reads as TGTGCCAGCAGCTTAGAGAGTCAGCCCCAGCATTTT. Its translation: CASSLESQPQHF.

The chain couples TRBV5-1 to TRBJ2-1; D call uncertain. The CDR3 sequence is 13 residues long. Germline V gene data show CDR1 as SGHRS and CDR2 as YFSETQ. V dropped 2 bases and J dropped 5 bases, with 8 bases sitting between them. This CDR3 reads CASSFANDNEQFF. CDR3 bases: TGCGCCAGCAGCTTTGCCAACGACAATGAGCAGTTCTTC.

This chain joins TRBV5-5 and TRBJ1-5; 9 positions match TRBD1. CDR3 length equals 20 residues. The V gene's germline CDR1 is SGHKS and CDR2 YYEKEE (reference sequence). The J segment lost 3 bases and the V segment lost 4 bases, leaving 20 bases of the junction unmatched. The CDR3 nucleotides read TGTGCCAGCAGCCCCATATTCCGGGGACAGGGCTTGCTTGTCAATCAGCCCCAGCATTTT. Protein: CASSPIFRGQGLLVNQPQHF.

The rearrangement links TRBV13 to TRBJ1-4; weak D call: TRBD1 (5 bases). Trimming stripped 5 bases from V and 7 bases from J, with 14 bases between. The CDR3 totals 14 residues. Germline V gene lookup returns CDR1 PRHDT and CDR2 FYEKMQ (reference sequence). CDR3 nucleotides: TGTGCCAGCAGCAAGCGGGGGGTAGGTGAAAAACTGTTTTTT. This codes for CASSKRGVGEKLFF.

V is TRBV7-7 and J is TRBJ2-3; 8 bases are a match to TRBD2. CDR1 and CDR2 from the germline V gene are SSHAT and FNYEAQ (reference sequence). After removal of 9 bases from V and 4 bases from J, the junction contained 9 bases not matched to a gene. The CDR3 spans 14 residues. CDR3 amino acids: CASGSGIRADTQYF. CDR3 nucleotides: TGTGCCAGTGGTAGCGGGATCAGGGCAGATACGCAGTATTTT.

The V and J genes are TRBV6-1 and TRBJ2-7; D is unresolved. Trimming shortened V by 3 bases and J by 1 base, and 10 bases separated the two germline ends. Germline V gene sequence: CDR1 MNHNS, CDR2 SASEGT. CDR3 length: 14 amino acids. The CDR3 sequence is CASSEWQESYEQYF. CDR3 coding DNA: TGTGCCAGCAGTGAGTGGCAGGAGTCCTACGAGCAGTACTTC.

This clone has just a few counts. J is TRBJ1-1 and V is TRBV4-1; D remains ambiguous. CDR3 length: 14 amino acids. V dropped 6 bases and J dropped 3 bases, with 14 bases sitting between them. Germline-derived CDR1 and CDR2 are MGHRA and YSYEKL. The chain's CDR3 is CASSGEDGYTEAFF. CDR3 bases: TGCGCCAGCAGTGGAGAGGACGGTTACACTGAAGCTTTCTTT.

This clone was seen a few times. The same CDR3 can be traced to other DNA sequences in this sample. As DNA, the CDR3 is TGTGCCAGCAGCTCCGGGACAGGGGGCACAGATACGCAGTATTTT. Amino acid sequence: CASSSGTGGTDTQYF. This chain links TRBV7-7 with TRBJ2-3; the match to TRBD1 covers 10 bases. The ends lost 4 bases at V and 1 base at J; junction bases unmatched: 2. The germline V gene encodes CDR1 SSHAT and CDR2 FNYEAQ (reference sequence). The CDR3 is 15 residues long.

The chain has TRBV18 and TRBJ1-4; no definite D call. In germline, CDR1 is KGHSH, CDR2 LQKENI. The germline V and J ends were trimmed by 4 bases and 0 bases, with 6 bases remaining between them. CDR3 length: 14 amino acids. CDR3 nucleotides: TGTGCCAGCTCACAAGACGCAACTAATGAAAAACTGTTTTTT. The encoded protein is CASSQDATNEKLFF.

The gene calls are TRBV19 and TRBJ2-6, with D perhaps matching TRBD1 (6 bases). Germline V lookup: CDR1 LNHDA, CDR2 SQIVND (reference sequence). With 10 bases removed from V and 2 bases from J, the gap between germline ends came to 9 bases. The CDR3 is 13 amino acids. Here the CDR3 DNA reads TGTGCCACGCGACAGGCTGGGGCCAACGTCCTGACTTTC. It yields the protein CATRQAGANVLTF.

The chain employs TRBV10-1 and TRBJ2-2; D gene ambiguous. V was cut by 9 bases and J by 0 bases, with 8 bases left in between. The CDR3 runs to 13 residues. Germline CDR1 WNHNN, CDR2 SYGVQD (reference sequence). The CDR3 nucleotides are TGCGCCAGTGCAGACACGAACACCGGGGAGCTGTTTTTT. It encodes CASADTNTGELFF.

V usage is TRBV5-1 and J usage is TRBJ2-7; 9 bases map to TRBD2. This CDR3 spans 15 amino acids. Germline V gives CDR1 SGHRS, CDR2 YFSETQ. V lost 4 bases, J lost 3 bases, and 8 bases stayed unmatched. The CDR3 here is CASSPTSGTFYEQYF. CDR3 coding DNA: TGCGCCAGCAGCCCGACTAGCGGAACATTCTACGAGCAGTACTTC.

This clone appeared once. Different DNA sequences within this sample yield the same CDR3. The V gene is TRBV28, the J gene TRBJ2-6, with D perhaps being TRBD1 or TRBD2 (5 bases each). V lost 2 bases and J lost 2, with 7 bases in between. The CDR3 length is 15 residues. The germline CDR1 and CDR2 sequences are MDHEN and SYDVKM. The CDR3 is CASSLGGTGANVLTF. The CDR3 DNA reads as TGTGCCAGCAGTTTAGGGGGAACTGGGGCCAACGTCCTGACTTTC.

The V and J genes are TRBV28 and TRBJ1-5; D uncertain. The CDR3 contains 15 residues. Looked up from germline, CDR1 is MDHEN and CDR2 is SYDVKM. V was cut by 0 bases and J by 4 bases, with 10 bases left in between. CDR3 bases: TGTGCCAGCAGTTTATGGGGGATGGGAAATCAGCCCCAGCATTTT. Amino acids: CASSLWGMGNQPQHF.

At least ten counts were recorded for this clone. This chain links TRBV5-3 with TRBJ1-2; the D is unclear. TRBV5-3 is known as an ORF, though its function is uncertain. V dropped 8 bases and J dropped 3 bases, with 11 bases sitting between them. The CDR3 contains 12 residues. The DNA for the CDR3 is TGTGCCAGCAGCCGGCAGTACTATGGCTACACCTTC. Residues: CASSRQYYGYTF.

V gene TRBV11-3 combines with J gene TRBJ2-5, with D possibly TRBD1 on 6 matching bases. The CDR3 sequence is 15 residues long. Germline CDR1 SGHNT, CDR2 YENEEA. With 1 base removed from V and 5 bases from J, the gap between germline ends came to 14 bases. The CDR3 coding sequence is TGTGCCAGCAGCTTAGGCTCCAGTCAGGGGGAGACCCAGTACTTC. Translation: CASSLGSSQGETQYF.

The genes are TRBV14 and TRBJ2-5; 7 positions agree with TRBD2. Near its end, the DNA agrees better with TRBJ2-7, so the J call may be wrong. From germline, CDR1 is SGHDN and CDR2 FVKESK. The CDR3 is 17 residues long. The chain's CDR3 is CASSQGIASGYPYEQYF. Here the CDR3 DNA reads TGTGCCAGCAGCCAAGGGATCGCTAGCGGCTACCCCTACGAGCAGTACTTC.

The gene calls are TRBV5-8 and TRBJ2-1, with 11 bases matching TRBD1. V gave up 4 bases and J gave up 5 bases; unmatched junction bases: 5. The CDR3 is made up of 15 amino acids. Germline V gives CDR1 SGHTS, CDR2 YDEGEE. The CDR3 nucleotides read TGTGCCAGCAGCGGGGGACAGGGGGTCCACAATGAGCAGTTCTTC. It is translated as CASSGGQGVHNEQFF.

The sample holds a few counts of this clone. The V gene is TRBV25-1, the J gene TRBJ2-7; D gene unclear. The V and J ends lost 5 bases and 5 bases respectively, with 10 bases between them. The CDR3 contains 12 residues. Germline loops: CDR1 MGHDK, CDR2 SYGVNS. CDR3 nucleotide sequence: TGTGCCAGCAGTAGAAGTAGTAACGAGCAGTACTTC. Translation gives CASSRSSNEQYF.

The rearrangement uses TRBV28 and TRBJ1-4, with 7 bases fitting TRBD1. Trimming removed 6 bases from V and 7 bases from J; junction bases left unmatched: 20. The CDR3 is made up of 18 amino acids. Germline V gene lookup returns CDR1 MDHEN and CDR2 SYDVKM. The CDR3 is CASSPESGQAEDFEKLFF. Here the CDR3 DNA reads TGTGCCAGCAGCCCCGAATCCGGACAGGCCGAGGATTTTGAAAAACTGTTTTTT.

V and J are TRBV10-3 and TRBJ1-5, with a possible D match to TRBD1 (5 bases). This CDR3 has 15 amino acids. The V and J ends lost 3 bases and 1 base respectively, with 10 bases between them. CDR1 and CDR2 (germline): ENHRY, SYGVKD. The CDR3 loop is CAISDPDRSNQPQHF. CDR3 nucleotides: TGTGCCATCAGTGACCCCGACAGAAGCAATCAGCCCCAGCATTTT.

The rearrangement joins TRBV28 to TRBJ2-1; D is possibly TRBD1 or TRBD2 (5 bases each). Trimming pared 9 bases from V and 6 bases from J, leaving 18 bases between. From germline, CDR1 is MDHEN and CDR2 SYDVKM. The CDR3 is 14 residues long. As DNA, the CDR3 is TGTGCCAGTAGGGGTTGGTGGGAGAGCAATGAGCAGTTCTTC. It encodes CASRGWWESNEQFF.

V and J are TRBV27 and TRBJ2-5; 10 nucleotides agree with TRBD2. Germline V CDR1 and CDR2: MNHEY, SMNVEV (reference sequence). Losses at the gene ends were 6 bases for V and 7 bases for J; bases not matched to a gene: 5. This CDR3 is 13 amino acids long. CDR3 protein: CASRRTSGGTQYF. The CDR3 DNA sequence: TGTGCCAGCAGGCGGACTAGCGGCGGGACCCAGTACTTC.

This chain uses TRBV19 with TRBJ1-2; no firm D call. V lost 3 bases and J 4 bases, leaving 9 bases between the germline ends. CDR1 and CDR2 from the germline V gene are LNHDA and SQIVND (reference sequence). The CDR3 extends over 13 amino acids. The CDR3: CASSMTGIYGYTF. Here the CDR3 DNA reads TGTGCCAGTAGTATGACTGGTATCTATGGCTACACCTTC.

This rearrangement joins TRBV28 to TRBJ1-2; possible D gene TRBD1, 5 bases. CDR1 is MDHEN and CDR2 is SYDVKM in the germline V gene. V was clipped by 2 bases and J by 4 bases, with 17 bases between them. The CDR3 loop spans 16 amino acids. The CDR3 DNA follows: TGTGCCAGCAGTTTAACGGGGGAACAGGTGAGCTATGGCTACACCTTC. This sequence encodes CASSLTGEQVSYGYTF.

The rearrangement uses TRBV25-1 and TRBJ2-7; 10 bases map to TRBD2. The CDR3 is 16 residues long. The germline gives CDR1 MGHDK, CDR2 SYGVNS. The ends lost 2 bases at V and 6 bases at J; junction bases unmatched: 10. The CDR3 DNA follows: TGTGCCAGCAGTGAAAAGGTGGGTCTAGCGGGAGCCGAGCAGTACTTC. Protein product: CASSEKVGLAGAEQYF.

The rearrangement joins TRBV7-9 to TRBJ1-1; 7 bases align to TRBD1. The germline gives CDR1 SEHNR, CDR2 FQNEAQ (reference sequence). With 5 bases clipped from V and 1 base from J, the junction kept 7 bases outside the gene matches. The CDR3 is made up of 15 amino acids. CDR3 loop: CASSRRQGKNTEAFF. The DNA for the CDR3 is TGTGCCAGCAGCCGCCGACAGGGAAAGAACACTGAAGCTTTCTTT.

CDR3 coding DNA: TGCGCCAGCAGGAGGGACGGAGACTACAATGAGCAGTTCTTC. Translating it yields CASRRDGDYNEQFF. The chain joins TRBV5-1 to TRBJ2-1, with D possibly being TRBD1 or TRBD2 (5 bases each). The V gene's germline CDR1 is SGHRS and CDR2 YFSETQ. V lost 5 bases, J lost 3 bases, and 12 bases lay in between. The CDR3 covers 14 residues.